The 16 T cell receptor beta chains below were found in one sample sequenced in a study of technical replicates of blood from a handful of donors. Assay: immunoSEQ multiplex PCR; the TCRdb copy retains only in-frame clones and omits some. The profile shows under 90,000 clones, about nine tenths of them singletons. The material sequenced was T cells isolated from PBMCs. These receptors originate from a human donor in good health.

The chain combines TRBV30 with TRBJ1-4, with a possible D match to TRBD1 (5 bases). This CDR3 is built from 12 residues. Germline loops: CDR1 GTSNPN, CDR2 SVGIG (reference sequence). V lost 5 bases, J lost 8 bases, and 12 bases lay in between. CDR3: CAWQGSGEKLFF. In nucleotides, the CDR3 is TGTGCCTGGCAGGGTTCTGGAGAAAAACTGTTTTTT.

The chain is built from TRBV5-1 and TRBJ1-5, with D perhaps TRBD1 (5 bases). V was pared by 0 bases and J by 2 bases, with 9 bases between. The CDR3 loop spans 15 amino acids. Germline CDR1 SGHRS, CDR2 YFSETQ. CDR3: CASSLGGEGNQPQHF. The CDR3, as DNA: TGCGCCAGCAGCTTGGGGGGGGAGGGCAATCAGCCCCAGCATTTT.

V is TRBV30 and J is TRBJ2-2; 12 bases are shared with TRBD1. This CDR3 spans 19 amino acids. The germline V gene has CDR1 GTSNPN and CDR2 SVGIG (reference sequence). After removal of 7 bases from V and 4 bases from J, the junction contained 19 bases not matched to a gene. CDR3 in DNA: TGTGCCTCCCCTATGGGGACAGGGGGCCCTAGACTGCGCACCGGGGAGCTGTTTTTT. This translates into CASPMGTGGPRLRTGELFF.

This clone was seen only once. The genes are TRBV4-1 and TRBJ2-5, with 7 bases that match TRBD2. This CDR3 spans 15 amino acids. V gave up 3 bases and J gave up 3 bases; unmatched junction bases: 7. CDR1 and CDR2 from the germline V gene are MGHRA and YSYEKL. CDR3 nucleotide sequence: TGCGCCAGCAGCCAGACTAGCAGACGTGAAGAGACCCAGTACTTC. This translates into CASSQTSRREETQYF.

The chain links TRBV2 to TRBJ1-5; D not resolved. Deletions cut 7 bases from V and 0 bases from J, with 7 bases between. The CDR3 is made up of 13 amino acids. Germline CDR1 is SNHLY and CDR2 is FYNNEI. DNA for the CDR3: TGTGCCAGCAAACTCTATAGCAATCAGCCCCAGCATTTT. Its protein is CASKLYSNQPQHF.

V gene TRBV7-2 combines with J gene TRBJ2-3; a weak D match, TRBD2 (5 bases). The CDR3 runs to 14 residues. V shed 3 bases and J shed 3 bases, with 10 bases lying between them. Germline CDR1 is SGHTA and CDR2 is FQGNSA. In DNA form, the CDR3 reads TGTGCCAGCAGCTTTCAGCCGGGGACAGATACGCAGTATTTT. Translation gives CASSFQPGTDTQYF.

This rearrangement joins TRBV28 to TRBJ1-1; D is undetermined. Germline V gives CDR1 MDHEN, CDR2 SYDVKM. The length of the CDR3 is 12 residues. Trimming left V 6 bases short and J 4 bases short, with 9 bases between. The CDR3 protein is CASSETGTEAFF. CDR3 in DNA: TGTGCCAGCAGCGAGACGGGCACTGAAGCTTTCTTT.

The chain has TRBV9 and TRBJ1-3; D is unresolved. Germline V lookup: CDR1 SGDLS, CDR2 YYNGEE. The CDR3 extends over 15 amino acids. V lost 0 bases, J lost 0 bases, and 7 bases lay in between. The CDR3 DNA is TGTGCCAGCAGCGTAGGAGGTTACTCTGGAAACACCATATATTTT. It encodes CASSVGGYSGNTIYF.

The V and J genes are TRBV6-1 and TRBJ2-3; D not certain. This CDR3 is 14 amino acids long. Germline loops: CDR1 MNHNS, CDR2 SASEGT. V gave up 7 bases and J gave up 2 bases, with 13 bases separating them. CDR3 region: CASTLPGATDTQYF. Here the CDR3 DNA reads TGTGCCAGCACCCTTCCGGGTGCCACAGATACGCAGTATTTT.

This clone was detected only once. The CDR3 DNA sequence: TGTGCCAGCAGCCCGGGGATCACCGGGGAGCTGTTTTTT. The encoded protein is CASSPGITGELFF. This chain links TRBV11-2 with TRBJ2-2; possible D gene TRBD2, 5 bases. Trimming took off 5 bases at V and 4 bases at J, with 8 bases between the two ends. The CDR3 contains 13 residues. From germline, CDR1 is SGHAT and CDR2 FQNNGV.

V is TRBV5-6 and J is TRBJ2-7; 7 bases are shared with TRBD1. The CDR3 consists of 15 residues. The V segment lost 1 base and the J segment 2 bases; nucleotides outside the gene matches: 6. Germline V gives CDR1 SGHDT, CDR2 YYEEEE. The CDR3 coding sequence is TGTGCCAGCAGCTTGTTCGACAGGGTGCCCTACGAGCAGTACTTC. Residues: CASSLFDRVPYEQYF.

This clone was picked up a small number of times. The V and J genes are TRBV11-2 and TRBJ2-2; 8 bases align to TRBD2. With 4 bases clipped from V and 5 bases from J, the junction kept 12 bases outside the gene matches. The germline gives CDR1 SGHAT, CDR2 FQNNGV. CDR3 size: 17 residues. CDR3 sequence reads: CASSSSRGGRKTGELFF. The CDR3 bases are TGTGCCAGCAGCTCCAGCCGGGGCGGGAGGAAGACCGGGGAGCTGTTTTTT.

The rearrangement joins TRBV5-4 to TRBJ2-5, with 8 bases lining up with TRBD2. The junction had 9 bases not matched to a gene; V was cut back by 4 bases and J by 1 base. The CDR3 length is 16 residues. Germline-derived CDR1 and CDR2 are SGHNT and YYREEE (reference sequence). The CDR3 bases are TGTGCCAGCAGCCGGGGGGGCGATGGTGCCCAAGAGACCCAGTACTTC. Translated, it gives CASSRGGDGAQETQYF.

The rearrangement uses TRBV28 and TRBJ2-7, with 13 bases identical to TRBD2. Germline V CDR1 and CDR2: MDHEN, SYDVKM. Trimming removed 2 bases from V and 3 bases from J; junction bases left unmatched: 10. This CDR3 spans 18 amino acids. CDR3 DNA sequence: TGTGCCAGCAGTTTACCGGGACTAGCGGGACCCGCTGACTACGAGCAGTACTTC. This translates into CASSLPGLAGPADYEQYF.

This rearrangement joins TRBV7-9 to TRBJ2-5; 11 bases map to TRBD2. The germline V gene encodes CDR1 SEHNR and CDR2 FQNEAQ (reference sequence). V lost 5 bases to trimming and J lost 2 bases; unmatched junction nucleotides: 7. This CDR3 comprises 16 residues. The CDR3 DNA is TGTGCCAGCAGCCCTGAGCGACTAGCGGGACAAGAGACCCAGTACTTC. Amino acids: CASSPERLAGQETQYF.

The rearrangement uses TRBV18 and TRBJ1-1; a possible D gene is TRBD1 (5 bases). The CDR3 spans 15 residues. Germline V gene data show CDR1 as KGHSH and CDR2 as LQKENI. Trimming removed 2 bases at V and 1 base at J, with 11 bases between. The CDR3: CASSPGQLTNTEAFF. CDR3 sequence (DNA): TGTGCCAGCTCACCAGGACAACTAACGAACACTGAAGCTTTCTTT.